The 2 T cell receptor beta chains in this list originate from one sample, sequenced in a study of blood T cells in healthy people across ages. A sample-barcoded 5' primer and a J-beta primer mix were used in a second PCR of about 6 to 12 cycles. Using its own MiXCR run on the 5' RACE reads, TCRdb lists one record per CDR3 protein. The profile shows around 1,900,000 distinct CDR3 sequences, 35% to 50% of them singletons. Material: blood. The receptor source for this set is a human donor in good health.

This chain links TRBV5-1 with TRBJ1-1; 8 nucleotides line up with TRBD1. The CDR3 consists of 14 residues. J lost 1 base, V lost 5 bases, and 4 bases had no gene match. CDR1 and CDR2 (germline): SGHRS, YFSETQ. DNA for the CDR3: TGCGCCAGCAGGACAGGGGAGAGGAACACTGAAGCTTTCTTT. It encodes CASRTGERNTEAFF.

Comment on this clonotype: Its ends do not fully match the called genes, so a read error is possible. The chain links TRBV15 to TRBJ2-3; 13 nucleotides align to TRBD2. The CDR3 is 19 amino acids. Per germline, CDR1 LNHNV and CDR2 YYDKDF (reference sequence). CDR3 DNA: TGTGCCACCGGCAGAGGGATTACTAGCGGGGGGGCCGGCACAGATACGCAGTATTTT. Protein sequence: CATGRGITSGGAGTDTQYF.